The following is a T cell receptor (beta chain) sequence with its context. Its antigen remains unidentified. The PCR made use of 60 Vbeta and 13 Jbeta primers. TCRdb keeps only in-frame clones here, not all; method: immunoSEQ multiplex PCR. The sample shows 110,000 to 150,000 clones, approximately 78% of them seen only once. The data were obtained in a study of cytomegalovirus exposure and HLA in healthy donors. Findings and limits, study-wide: In a later analysis, most CMV-associated TCR beta chains appeared HLA-restricted. An Asian-associated ancestry cluster reportedly showed fewer N-insertions than the approximately 670-donor mean in a later analysis.

The CDR3 runs 16 residues. Germline V gene lookup returns CDR1 KGHSH and CDR2 LQKENI. With 4 bases clipped from V and 5 bases from J, the junction kept 9 bases outside the gene matches. The J gene is TRBJ1-5, the V gene TRBV18; 9 bases agree with TRBD1. The receptor's source is a woman in her late teens or twenties in good health and CMV-seropositive. Sequencing was done on a sample of PBMCs. Here the CDR3 DNA reads TGTGCCAGCTCACTCCTCCCGGGACAGGGAGATCAGCCCCAGCATTTT. Its protein product is CASSLLPGQGDQPQHF.